The 4 T cell receptor beta chains listed next were all sequenced from one sample in a study of cytomegalovirus exposure and HLA in healthy donors. The study ran its PCR with 60 Vbeta and 13 Jbeta primers. Profiled with immunoSEQ multiplex PCR; TCRdb holds only in-frame clones, not every one. The sample includes roughly 70,000 clones. The sequenced sample consisted of PBMCs. These receptor sequences come from a man aged 35-49 years in good health and CMV-seronegative.

The chain uses TRBV15 and TRBJ1-1; 8 nucleotides line up with TRBD1. Germline V lookup: CDR1 LNHNV, CDR2 YYDKDF (reference sequence). CDR3 size: 14 residues. V was clipped by 5 bases and J by 3 bases; unmatched bases: 5. The CDR3 bases are TGTGCCACCAGCGGCAGGGGGCGCGACACTGAAGCTTTCTTT. This gives the protein CATSGRGRDTEAFF.

This sequence joins TRBV12-5 and TRBJ1-1; TRBD1 matches at 7 bases. The V gene's germline CDR1 is LGHNT and CDR2 FRNRAP. The V and J ends lost 0 bases and 4 bases, in that order; junction bases with no gene match: 11. CDR3 length: 17 residues. This CDR3 is CASGLVRLGAGGTEAFF. CDR3 sequence (DNA): TGTGCTAGTGGTTTGGTCCGCCTAGGGGCAGGGGGCACTGAAGCTTTCTTT.

The rearrangement joins TRBV7-9 to TRBJ1-6; perhaps TRBD1 as D (5 bases). The CDR3 covers 12 residues. Trimming shortened V by 4 bases and J by 14 bases, and 12 bases separated the two germline ends. The V gene's germline CDR1 is SEHNR and CDR2 FQNEAQ (reference sequence). The CDR3 region is CASSSSWGSLHF. Written as DNA, the CDR3 is TGTGCCAGCAGCTCCAGCTGGGGCTCCCTCCACTTT. Based on the CDR3 plus reference TRBV7-9 and TRBJ1-6, the full variable domain is DTGVSQNPRHKITKRGQNVTFRCDPISEHNRLYWYRQTLGQGPEFLTYFQNEAQLEKSRLLSDRFSAERPKGSFSTLEIQRTEQGDSAMYLCASSSSWGSLHFGNGTRLTVT.

The chain recombines TRBV6-4 with TRBJ2-1; TRBD1 is a possible D gene (7 bases). The V and J ends lost 0 bases and 7 bases respectively, with 10 bases between them. The germline CDR1 and CDR2 sequences are MRHNA and SNTAGT. The CDR3 has 14 residues. In nucleotides, the CDR3 is TGTGCCAGCAGTGACTCAGCAGGGGGGAATGAGCAGTTCTTC. It translates to CASSDSAGGNEQFF.